This T cell receptor (beta chain) is drawn from a study of blood T cell repertoires in COVID-19. Study at large: Spain, Italy and the United States supplied samples that represented acute and convalescent COVID-19. Nucleic acid was either cDNA or gDNA, and it came from T cells, B-cell-depleted T cells, or PBMCs.

Authors' data handling: It was from reference gene primer amplification that nucleated cell counts were estimated. Using immunoSEQ multiplex PCR, the repertoire was profiled, and TCRdb retains in-frame clones only, with some absent. D and trimming were read from the DNA, whereas the V and J calls and clone size are those reported in that table. The repertoire holds over 200,000 clones, approximately 88% seen once, with about 6% in the top ten. The receptor comes from a man between 60 and 75 years old who had recovered from COVID-19. Material: peripheral blood.

The CDR3: CASKQRERNIQYF. The CDR3 DNA is TGTGCCAGTAAGCAGCGGGAGAGAAACATTCAGTACTTC. The V call is TRBV19, the J call TRBJ2-4, with TRBD2 matching over 8 bases. Germline V gene sequence: CDR1 LNHDA, CDR2 SQIVND (reference sequence). The CDR3 runs to 13 residues. The V segment lost 7 bases and the J segment 6 bases; nucleotides outside the gene matches: 5. The full variable domain, in which reference TRBV19 and TRBJ2-4 provide the parts outside the CDR3, is DGGITQSPKYLFRKEGQNVTLSCEQNLNHDAMYWYRQDPGQGLRLIYYSQIVNDFQKGDIAEGYSVSREKKESFPLTVTSAQKNPTAFYLCASKQRERNIQYFGAGTRLSVL.